Sequencing of this TCR beta chain was carried out in a study of regulatory T cells in long-lasting Graves disease (dated by TCRdb to the early 2020s). Regarding the complete study: To count as having persistent Graves' disease, a patient had to have received antithyroid drug treatment for over 5 years with TSH receptor autoantibodies remaining persistently positive. In the clinical cohort, patients with persistent Graves' disease had used antithyroid drugs for an average of about 10.3 years. The study took place in China and was registered as a clinical trial. Peripheral blood TCR sequencing and RNA sequencing compared persistent Graves' disease patients with newly diagnosed Graves' disease patients. A total of 35 or so samples were covered by TCR sequencing, comprising some 13 persistent and around 20 newly diagnosed Graves' disease patients. What the work shows at the level of the full study, not this receptor alone: Peripheral blood alone was examined, since thyroid tissue, which constituted the primary lesion, could not be accessed. Sequencing and analysis were restricted to the TCR beta chain. The small sample size was acknowledged by the authors as a limitation that may reduce accuracy. TRBV28, TRBJ1-2 and TRBJ2-5 were preferentially used in persistent disease, while TRBV20-1 and TRBJ2-1 were favored in newly diagnosed disease. More public clonotypes were shared among persistent patients (around 2,600) than among newly diagnosed patients (more than 900). Persistent Graves' disease patients showed lower TCR Shannon entropy and fewer highly expanded clones than newly diagnosed patients, suggesting clonal expansion.

The sample's time point label, in plain terms: persistent/refractory GD, antithyroid drugs over 5 years with positive TRAb. For both TCR sequencing and RNA sequencing, RNA was extracted from PBMCs using TRIzol. The diagnosis of Graves' disease was made according to American Thyroid Association guidelines. Patients for the study were recruited at an endocrinology department in Xi'an, China. From each patient, roughly 9 milliliters of peripheral blood was collected into an EDTA anticoagulant tube. Ficoll Paque Plus density gradient separation was used to isolate PBMCs, and no further T cell sorting was done. RNA quality was checked with an Agilent 2100 Bioanalyzer and agarose gel, and concentration with a NanoDrop 2000. This clonotype was found many times. There is no known antigen for this receptor. No qualities accompany the bases; no much larger clone lies one base away. Cut back by 5 bases and 1 base, the V and J ends lie 12 bases apart. The CDR3 starts with the cysteine, ends with the phenylalanine, and has 15 residues. The retained sequence is limited to the CDR3, 45 bases, with the frame set at the first base. The germline V gene encodes CDR1 MDHEN and CDR2 SYDVKM.

Library construction relied on multiplex PCR. TCRdb shows the sequencer as Illumina HiSeq 4000. CDR3 regions were amplified by Arm-PCR with iRepertoire HTBI primers to construct TCR beta libraries. PCR products were gel purified before sequencing. The paper's processing steps were these. Gene usage analysis of CDR3 amino acid clonotypes relied on the 60 or so TRBV and around 13 TRBJ segments identified across samples. COPE and FqMerger were used to merge filtered high-quality paired reads into contigs. BLAST was used to align contigs to IMGT TRBV, TRBD and TRBJ reference genes, with CDR3 defined following IMGT. Clonotypes above 0.1% frequency were classified as highly expanded clones. Shannon entropy was used to measure repertoire diversity, and the Gini coefficient was used to measure V-J evenness. Clonotypes shared by more than one individual were considered public. Through fastp at Q25 and MiXCR, TCRdb rebuilt clones from the public reads, retaining in-frame beta chains. Here each entry gathers all rows of one CDR3 protein and keeps the most common genes and DNA. TCRdb assigned the V and J calls; the authors' analysis was not used. The sample table records roughly 400,000 distinct CDR3 sequences; around 20% of these occur just once. Roughly 20% of the sample rests with the top ten.

This TCR was sampled from a female donor with Graves disease. Material: peripheral blood mononuclear cells (PBMCs), obtained when the disease was refractory, from a patient treated with antithyroid drugs. Recombination linked TRBV28 to TRBJ1-5, with no D gene named confidently. The CDR3 protein: CASSPDHGSNQPQHF. The base sequence is TGTGCCAGCAGTCCAGACCACGGGAGCAATCAGCCCCAGCATTTT. The CDR3, completed at both ends by the reference TRBV28 and TRBJ1-5 genes, gives the full variable domain DVKVTQSSRYLVKRTGEKVFLECVQDMDHENMFWYRQDPGLGLRLIYFSYDVKMKEKGDIPEGYSVSREKKERFSLILESASTNQTSMYLCASSPDHGSNQPQHFGDGTRLSIL.